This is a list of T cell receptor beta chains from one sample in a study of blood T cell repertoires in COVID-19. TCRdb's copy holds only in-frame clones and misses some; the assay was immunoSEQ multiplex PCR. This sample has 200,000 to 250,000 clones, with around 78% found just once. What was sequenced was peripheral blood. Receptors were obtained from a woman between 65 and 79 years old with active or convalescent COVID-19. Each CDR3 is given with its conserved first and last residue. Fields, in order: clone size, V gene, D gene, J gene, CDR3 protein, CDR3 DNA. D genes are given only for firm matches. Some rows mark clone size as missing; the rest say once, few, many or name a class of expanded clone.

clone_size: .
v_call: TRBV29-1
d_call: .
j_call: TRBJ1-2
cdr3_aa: CSAQAGFGYTF
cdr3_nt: TGCAGCGCCCAGGCGGGGTTCGGCTACACCTTC

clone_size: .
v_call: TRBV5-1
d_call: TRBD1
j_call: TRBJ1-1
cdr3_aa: CASSLTGTGITEAFF
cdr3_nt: TGCGCCAGCAGCCTTACCGGGACAGGGATCACTGAAGCTTTCTTT

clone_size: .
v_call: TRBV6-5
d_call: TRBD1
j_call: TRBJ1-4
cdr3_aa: CASRNQGGPDEKLFF
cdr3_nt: TGTGCCAGCAGGAATCAGGGGGGCCCTGATGAAAAACTGTTTTTT

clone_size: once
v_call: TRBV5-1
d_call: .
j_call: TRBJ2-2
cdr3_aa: CASSLVRTDTGELFF
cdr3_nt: TGCGCCAGCAGCTTGGTGCGGACAGACACCGGGGAGCTGTTTTTT

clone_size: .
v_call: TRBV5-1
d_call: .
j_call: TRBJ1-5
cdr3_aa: CASSLVGGNQPQHF
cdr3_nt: TGCGCCAGCAGCTTGGTCGGGGGCAATCAGCCCCAGCATTTT

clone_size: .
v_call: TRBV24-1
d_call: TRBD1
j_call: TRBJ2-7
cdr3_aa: CATSGTGGEQYF
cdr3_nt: TGTGCCACCAGCGGGACAGGAGGCGAGCAGTACTTC

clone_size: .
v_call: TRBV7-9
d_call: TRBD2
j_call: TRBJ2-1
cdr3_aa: CASSLASGGVDEQFF
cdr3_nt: TGTGCCAGCAGCCTAGCTAGCGGGGGGGTGGATGAGCAGTTCTTC

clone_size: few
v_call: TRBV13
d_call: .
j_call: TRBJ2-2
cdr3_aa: CASSRLDGTGELFF
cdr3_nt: TGTGCCAGCAGCAGACTAGACGGCACCGGGGAGCTGTTTTTT

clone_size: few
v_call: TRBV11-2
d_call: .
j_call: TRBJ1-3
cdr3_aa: CASSSPLGDFSGNTIYF
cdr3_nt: TGTGCCAGCAGCTCACCGCTCGGAGACTTCTCTGGAAACACCATATATTTT

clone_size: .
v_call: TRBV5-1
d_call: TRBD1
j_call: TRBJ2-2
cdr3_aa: CASSPQGAVNTGELFF
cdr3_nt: TGCGCCAGCAGCCCACAGGGGGCGGTGAACACCGGGGAGCTGTTTTTT

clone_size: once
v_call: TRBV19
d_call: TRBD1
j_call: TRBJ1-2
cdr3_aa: CASTAQQGSYGYTF
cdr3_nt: TGTGCCAGTACCGCTCAACAGGGGAGCTATGGCTACACCTTC

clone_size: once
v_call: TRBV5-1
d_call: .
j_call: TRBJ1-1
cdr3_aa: CASSLQVQNTEAFF
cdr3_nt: TGCGCCAGCAGCCTACAGGTGCAGAACACTGAAGCTTTCTTT

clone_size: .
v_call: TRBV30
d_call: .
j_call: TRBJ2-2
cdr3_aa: CAWRGASPTGELFF
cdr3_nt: TGTGCCTGGAGGGGTGCTAGTCCCACCGGGGAGCTGTTTTTT

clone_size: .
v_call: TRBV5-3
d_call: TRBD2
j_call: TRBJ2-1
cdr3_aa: CARSDRLASYNEQFF
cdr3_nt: TGTGCCAGAAGCGACAGACTAGCCTCCTACAATGAGCAGTTCTTC

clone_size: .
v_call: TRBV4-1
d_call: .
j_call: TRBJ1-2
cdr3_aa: CASSQETRPFRGYGYTF
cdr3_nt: TGCGCCAGCAGCCAAGAAACGAGGCCCTTCAGAGGCTATGGCTACACCTTC

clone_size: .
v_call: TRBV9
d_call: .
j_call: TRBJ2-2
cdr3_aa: CASSVVGRGYTGELFF
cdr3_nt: TGTGCCAGCAGCGTAGTCGGTAGAGGGTACACCGGGGAGCTGTTTTTT

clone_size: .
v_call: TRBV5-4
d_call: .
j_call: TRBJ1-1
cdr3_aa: CASSPTGMNTEAFF
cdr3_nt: TGTGCCAGCAGCCCAACAGGGATGAACACTGAAGCTTTCTTT

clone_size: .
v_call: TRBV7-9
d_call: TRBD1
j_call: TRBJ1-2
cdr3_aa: CASRPTGGYGYTF
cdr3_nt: TGTGCCAGCAGGCCGACAGGGGGCTATGGCTACACCTTC

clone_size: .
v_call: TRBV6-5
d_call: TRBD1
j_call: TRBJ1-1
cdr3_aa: CASSYLTGAEAEAFF
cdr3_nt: TGTGCCAGCAGTTACTTGACAGGGGCAGAAGCTGAAGCTTTCTTT

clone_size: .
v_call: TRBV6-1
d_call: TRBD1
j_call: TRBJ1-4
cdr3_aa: CASSERTGVGREKLFF
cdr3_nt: TGTGCCAGCAGTGAAAGGACAGGGGTAGGGCGGGAAAAACTGTTTTTT

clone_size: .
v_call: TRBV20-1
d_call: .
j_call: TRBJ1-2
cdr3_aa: CSASQNPATEYGYTF
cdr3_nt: TGCAGTGCTAGTCAAAACCCCGCAACCGAGTATGGCTACACCTTC

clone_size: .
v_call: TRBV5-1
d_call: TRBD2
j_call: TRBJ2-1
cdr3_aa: CASRGTSGINEQFF
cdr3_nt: TGCGCCAGCAGGGGGACTAGCGGGATCAATGAGCAGTTCTTC

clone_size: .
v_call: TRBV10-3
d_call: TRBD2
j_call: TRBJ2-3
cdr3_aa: CATHAAGEADTQYF
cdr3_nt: TGTGCCACCCACGCGGCGGGAGAGGCAGATACGCAGTATTTT

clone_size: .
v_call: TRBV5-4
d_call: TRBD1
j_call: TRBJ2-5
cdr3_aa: CASSSYTGGPETQYF
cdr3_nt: TGTGCCAGCAGCTCGTACACAGGGGGTCCCGAGACCCAGTACTTC

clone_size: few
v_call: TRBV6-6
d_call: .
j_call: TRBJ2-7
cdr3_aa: CASSPRTGTGSSYEQYF
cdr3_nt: TGTGCCAGCAGTCCTAGAACCGGGACTGGCAGCTCCTACGAGCAGTACTTC

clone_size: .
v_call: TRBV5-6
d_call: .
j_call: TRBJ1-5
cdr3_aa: CASSLGGREDGPQHF
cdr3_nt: TGTGCCAGCAGCTTGGGGGGGAGGGAAGACGGGCCCCAGCATTTT

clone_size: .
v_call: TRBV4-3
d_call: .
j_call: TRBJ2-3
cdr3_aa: CASSYAGSADTQYF
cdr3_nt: TGCGCCAGCAGCTATGCGGGCTCCGCAGATACGCAGTATTTT

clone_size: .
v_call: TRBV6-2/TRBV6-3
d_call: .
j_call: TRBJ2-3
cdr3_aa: CASSYDGGQRGLGSTDTQYF
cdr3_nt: TGTGCCAGCAGTTACGACGGGGGGCAGAGGGGTTTAGGAAGCACAGATACGCAGTATTTT

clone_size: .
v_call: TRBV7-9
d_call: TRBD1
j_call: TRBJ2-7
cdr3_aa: CASSSTGTGLYEQYF
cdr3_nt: TGTGCCAGCAGCTCCACCGGGACAGGGCTCTACGAGCAGTACTTC

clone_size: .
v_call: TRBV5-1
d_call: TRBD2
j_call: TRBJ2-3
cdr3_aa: CASRRGGIDTQYF
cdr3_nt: TGCGCCAGCAGGCGGGGGGGTATAGATACGCAGTATTTT

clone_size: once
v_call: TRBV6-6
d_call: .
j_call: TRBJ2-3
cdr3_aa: CASTRVILGDTQYF
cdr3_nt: TGTGCCAGCACACGGGTAATATTAGGAGATACGCAGTATTTT

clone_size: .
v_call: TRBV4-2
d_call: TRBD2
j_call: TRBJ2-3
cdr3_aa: CASSLQDSPSGRDTQYF
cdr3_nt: TGTGCCAGCAGCCTTCAAGACTCGCCTAGCGGGAGGGATACGCAGTATTTT

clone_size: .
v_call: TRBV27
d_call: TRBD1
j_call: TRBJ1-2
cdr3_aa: CATTDRVHQGYTF
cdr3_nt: TGTGCCACTACGGACAGGGTACACCAGGGCTACACCTTC

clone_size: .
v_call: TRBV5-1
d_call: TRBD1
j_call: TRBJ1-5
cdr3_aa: CASSPMGQPDQPQHF
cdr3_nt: TGCGCCAGCAGCCCGATGGGACAGCCCGATCAGCCCCAGCATTTT

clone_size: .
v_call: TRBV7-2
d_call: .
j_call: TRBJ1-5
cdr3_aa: CASSLSGNQPQHF
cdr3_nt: TGTGCCAGCAGCTTATCAGGGAATCAGCCCCAGCATTTT

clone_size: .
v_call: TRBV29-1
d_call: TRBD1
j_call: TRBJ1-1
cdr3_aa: CSADVQGFGTEAFF
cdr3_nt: TGCAGCGCCGACGTACAGGGGTTTGGCACTGAAGCTTTCTTT

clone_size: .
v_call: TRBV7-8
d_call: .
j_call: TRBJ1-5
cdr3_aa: CASSLARATAPQHF
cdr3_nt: TGTGCCAGCAGCTTAGCGAGGGCGACGGCGCCCCAGCATTTT

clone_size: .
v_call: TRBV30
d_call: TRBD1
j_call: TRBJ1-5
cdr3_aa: CAWSVLRGQPQHF
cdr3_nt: TGTGCCTGGAGTGTACTCAGGGGGCAGCCCCAGCATTTT

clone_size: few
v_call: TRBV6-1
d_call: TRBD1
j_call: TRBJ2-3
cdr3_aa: CASSEGTGADTQYF
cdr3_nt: TGTGCCAGCAGTGAAGGGACAGGGGCAGATACGCAGTATTTT

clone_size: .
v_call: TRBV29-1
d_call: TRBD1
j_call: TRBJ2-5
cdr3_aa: CSVDRGRETQYF
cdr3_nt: TGCAGCGTGGACAGGGGCCGGGAGACCCAGTACTTC

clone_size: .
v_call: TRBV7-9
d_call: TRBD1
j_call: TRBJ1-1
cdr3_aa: CASSSLGQGRGNTEAFF
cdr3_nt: TGTGCCAGCAGCTCTCTTGGACAGGGACGGGGGAACACTGAAGCTTTCTTT

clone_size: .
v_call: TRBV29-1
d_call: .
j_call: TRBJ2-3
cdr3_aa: CSVERDTGTDTQYF
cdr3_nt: TGCAGCGTTGAACGGGACACCGGCACAGATACGCAGTATTTT